Presented here are 19 T cell receptor beta chains from one specimen sequenced in a study of T cells after yellow fever vaccination. TCRdb used MiXCR to reprocess the 5' RACE reads, holding one entry per CDR3 protein. This table holds 350,000 to 450,000 distinct CDR3 sequences, over 15% found once. The source material was PBMCs, sampled before the yellow fever booster vaccination. These receptors were taken from a man between 18 and 29 years old who received the YFV17D yellow fever vaccine.

This clonotype was observed at least ten times. J is TRBJ2-2 and V is TRBV12-5; D is undetermined. Looked up from germline, CDR1 is LGHNT and CDR2 is FRNRAP. The CDR3 length is 10 residues. The V gene lost 8 bases and the J gene lost 6 bases, with 4 bases spanning the gap. The CDR3 region is CASSAGELFF. The CDR3 DNA reads as TGTGCTAGTTCCGCCGGGGAGCTGTTTTTT.

CDR3 in DNA: TGTGCCAGCAGCTTAGGGGCAGATAGAGGTGAGCAGTTCTTC. The encoded protein is CASSLGADRGEQFF. The rearrangement joins TRBV7-2 to TRBJ2-1; D call uncertain. Trimming removed 1 base from V and 9 bases from J, with 13 bases in between. The CDR3 contains 14 residues. CDR1 is SGHTA and CDR2 is FQGNSA in the germline V gene.

The rearrangement uses TRBV20-1 and TRBJ1-4; the D is unclear. Germline lookup yields CDR1 DFQATT and CDR2 SNEGSKA (reference sequence). The V gene lost 7 bases and the J gene lost 3 bases, with 9 bases spanning the gap. This CDR3 contains 12 residues. In nucleotides, the CDR3 is TGCAGTGGGTGGGGAGCTAATGAAAAACTGTTTTTT. Its translation: CSGWGANEKLFF.

This clonotype was counted ten times or more. The CDR3 nucleotides are TGTGCCAGCAGCCCCGGGACAGGGTACAATGAGCAGTTCTTC. Its translation: CASSPGTGYNEQFF. V is TRBV6-5 and J is TRBJ2-1, with 9 bases fitting TRBD1. The trim removed 6 bases at V and 4 bases at J, leaving 4 bases unmatched. The germline V gene encodes CDR1 MNHEY and CDR2 SVGAGI. This CDR3 spans 14 amino acids.

As concerns this clonotype: The junction departs from the called germline gene at one end, perhaps through a read error. This chain links TRBV6-5 with TRBJ1-3, with D possibly TRBD1 on 5 matching bases. Germline V CDR1 and CDR2: MNHEY, SVGAGI. CDR3 size: 14 residues. CDR3 protein: CASNRAQGGDTIYF. CDR3 bases: TGTGCCAGCAACCGAGCGCAGGGTGGAGACACCATATATTTT.

This clonotype was seen only a few times. V gene TRBV15 combines with J gene TRBJ2-7; 10 bases fit TRBD1. The J segment lost 6 bases and the V segment lost 3 bases, leaving 5 bases of the junction unmatched. The germline V gene has CDR1 LNHNV and CDR2 YYDKDF (reference sequence). CDR3 size: 14 residues. In DNA, the CDR3 is TGTGCCACCAGCAGGGGACAGGGGAACTCCGAGCAGTACTTC. Translation gives CATSRGQGNSEQYF.

This clonotype was found a few times. The rearrangement links TRBV5-1 to TRBJ2-3; perhaps TRBD1 as D (5 bases). The CDR3 runs 15 residues. Deletions cut 3 bases from V and 2 bases from J, with 13 bases between. The germline CDR1 and CDR2 sequences are SGHRS and YFSETQ. The CDR3 coding sequence is TGCGCCAGCAGCTCCCGACAGCCCGACACAGATACGCAGTATTTT. This translates into CASSSRQPDTDTQYF.

This clonotype appeared a few times. The rearrangement links TRBV6-5 to TRBJ2-5, with D perhaps matching TRBD2 (5 bases). This CDR3 is 15 amino acids long. V lost 6 bases and J 2 bases, leaving 16 bases between the germline ends. CDR1 is MNHEY, CDR2 SVGAGI, per germline. CDR3 in DNA: TGTGCCAGCAGCCAAACTAGGGCGCGTCAAGAGACCCAGTACTTC. It specifies CASSQTRARQETQYF.

The gene calls are TRBV6-5 and TRBJ2-7, with D hard to call. V lost 0 bases and J lost 9, with 15 bases in between. Germline V lookup: CDR1 MNHEY, CDR2 SVGAGI. The CDR3 sequence is 14 residues long. CDR3 protein: CASSYSGQVHGQYF. Here the CDR3 DNA reads TGTGCCAGCAGTTACTCTGGTCAGGTCCATGGGCAGTACTTC.

The rearrangement joins TRBV20-1 to TRBJ2-1; 11 positions match TRBD2. V dropped 0 bases and J dropped 5; count of bases not matched to a gene: 9. In germline, CDR1 is DFQATT, CDR2 SNEGSKA (reference sequence). This CDR3 comprises 17 residues. This chain's CDR3 is CSARDLASGGYNNEQFF. The CDR3, as DNA: TGCAGTGCTAGAGATTTGGCTAGCGGGGGGTATAACAATGAGCAGTTCTTC.

CDR3 bases: TGTGCCAGCAGCCTTATAGGGCAGGCATCAAATGAGCAGTTCTTC. Translating gives CASSLIGQASNEQFF. The rearrangement uses TRBV5-6 and TRBJ2-1; D gene unclear. The germline gives CDR1 SGHDT, CDR2 YYEEEE. Trimming pared 4 bases from V and 7 bases from J, leaving 18 bases between. This CDR3 contains 15 residues. The whole variable domain, remainder taken from reference TRBV5-6 and TRBJ2-1, is DAGVTQSPTHLIKTRGQQVTLRCSPKSGHDTVSWYQQALGQGPQFIFQYYEEEERQRGNFPDRFSGHQFPNYSSELNVNALLLGDSALYLCASSLIGQASNEQFFGPGTRLTVL.

This clonotype was picked up a small number of times. The V and J genes are TRBV6-4 and TRBJ1-6, with D tentatively TRBD1 (5 bases). The germline V gene encodes CDR1 MRHNA and CDR2 SNTAGT. The length of the CDR3 is 13 residues. V gave up 4 bases and J gave up 4 bases, with 5 bases separating them. As DNA, the CDR3 is TGTGCCAGCAGTGGGGGGTATAATTCACCCCTCCACTTT. Its protein product is CASSGGYNSPLHF.

There are many counts of this clonotype. The V and J genes are TRBV7-9 and TRBJ2-5; 7 positions match TRBD1. CDR3 length: 17 amino acids. The trim removed 5 bases at V and 0 bases at J, leaving 12 bases unmatched. CDR1 is SEHNR and CDR2 is FQNEAQ in the germline V gene (reference sequence). CDR3 in DNA: TGTGCCAGCAGCACCCCCATCCAGACAGGGTACCAAGAGACCCAGTACTTC. Its protein product is CASSTPIQTGYQETQYF.

This clonotype was counted a few times. This chain uses TRBV5-6 with TRBJ2-3, with D maybe TRBD2 (5 bases). V was pared by 2 bases and J by 0 bases, with 10 bases between. Germline-derived CDR1 and CDR2 are SGHDT and YYEEEE. CDR3 length: 15 residues. CDR3 sequence reads: CASSFGGTSTDTQYF. Written as DNA, the CDR3 is TGTGCCAGCAGCTTCGGAGGCACTAGCACAGATACGCAGTATTTT.

This clonotype has only a few counts. The rearrangement uses TRBV5-5 and TRBJ2-1; 15 bases line up with TRBD2. J gave up 0 bases and V 4 bases, and 11 bases lay outside the gene matches. The CDR3 loop spans 20 amino acids. Looked up from germline, CDR1 is SGHKS and CDR2 is YYEKEE (reference sequence). The CDR3 DNA follows: TGTGCCAGCAGCAAACAGGGACTAGCGGGGGGCCCTAGCTCCTACAATGAGCAGTTCTTC. Translation: CASSKQGLAGGPSSYNEQFF.

The chain links TRBV4-2 to TRBJ1-2; TRBD1 agrees at 8 bases. The V gene end was trimmed by 0 bases and the J gene end by 3 bases; junction bases not matched to a gene: 3. The CDR3 is made up of 15 amino acids. The germline CDR1 and CDR2 sequences are LGHNA and YNFKEQ. The CDR3 DNA reads TGTGCCAGCAGCCAAGATCCGGACAGGGACTATGGCTACACCTTC. Encoded protein: CASSQDPDRDYGYTF.

This clonotype was seen just once. The V and J genes are TRBV5-1 and TRBJ2-1; 11 nucleotides align to TRBD1. CDR1 SGHRS and CDR2 YFSETQ come from the germline V gene. V lost 1 base to trimming and J lost 5 bases; unmatched junction nucleotides: 5. The CDR3 is made up of 16 amino acids. The CDR3 DNA follows: TGCGCCAGCAGCTTGTCTCGGACAGGGGGCCACAATGAGCAGTTCTTC. It yields the protein CASSLSRTGGHNEQFF.

This clonotype occurred a few times. The chain is built from TRBV20-1 and TRBJ2-7; TRBD2 agrees at 8 bases. The junction had 7 bases not matched to a gene; V was cut back by 7 bases and J by 2 bases. CDR3 length: 13 amino acids. The germline V gene encodes CDR1 DFQATT and CDR2 SNEGSKA (reference sequence). The CDR3 DNA follows: TGCAGTGTCTCGACTAGCGTGGCCTACGAGCAGTACTTC. As protein: CSVSTSVAYEQYF.

The gene calls are TRBV5-5 and TRBJ2-5, with D possibly TRBD1 on 5 matching bases. CDR1 and CDR2 from the germline V gene are SGHKS and YYEKEE (reference sequence). This CDR3 is built from 17 residues. The ends were cut back, 4 bases at V and 5 bases at J, with 24 bases in the middle. CDR3 nucleotide sequence: TGTGCCAGCAGCGCACCCGACTCATGGGGCCTGGGGGAGACCCAGTACTTC. Its protein product is CASSAPDSWGLGETQYF.